This T cell receptor (beta chain) was recorded in a study of Graves' ophthalmopathy and Graves' hyperthyroidism (dated by TCRdb to 2016 to 2018). Regarding the study in general: Peripheral blood samples were taken at the time of initial diagnosis, before any treatment was given. The study used signatures of the TCR beta repertoire to tell Graves' ophthalmopathy apart from Graves' hyperthyroidism and to predict which patients would progress to ophthalmopathy. In total, 135 blood samples were TCR-sequenced: around 42 ophthalmopathy, 80 or so hyperthyroidism and approximately 17 hyperthyroidism-to-ophthalmopathy patients. A discovery set of 100 patients (roughly 43 ophthalmopathy, under 65 stable hyperthyroidism) was enrolled to explore V-J signatures distinguishing ophthalmopathy from hyperthyroidism. An independent validation cohort comprised 18 hyperthyroidism patients and 15 to 17 patients who later progressed from hyperthyroidism to ophthalmopathy. In five to seven hyperthyroidism patients, T-cell repertoires of thyroid tissue and blood were compared. Once sampling was done, hyperthyroidism patients were given methimazole at a starting dose of 30 mg daily, while ophthalmopathy patients were given high-dose intravenous methylprednisolone. The roughly 91 discovery patients were randomly split 7:3 into training and test sets. Overall results and qualifications from the work: Sample size was not predetermined statistically, and investigators were not blinded to group allocation. In cross-validation, the 13-signature model distinguished ophthalmopathy from stable hyperthyroidism with roughly 90% sensitivity and about 81% specificity, and in the test set the corresponding values were about 80% and 75%. In validation, the model predicted ophthalmopathy progression with about 70% sensitivity and about 73% specificity; some twelve predicted patients were CT-confirmed with GO in a median of around 6.5 months. Among expanded thyroid clonotypes with frequency above 0.001, most also showed up in blood, which suggests that blood repertoires may reflect the thyroid immune response.

Ophthalmopathy patients had moderately to severely active disease, Clinical Activity Score of at least 3, NOSPECS grade of at least 4, and disease duration under 3 months. Patients were excluded if they had other autoimmune diseases, uncontrolled infections, pregnancy or lactation. Diagnosis was based on clinical symptoms, serum thyroxine, TRAb, thyroid ultrasound and orbital computed tomography. Using Ficoll-Paque density gradient centrifugation, PBMCs were isolated from 9.5 to 10 ml of fresh peripheral blood. Trizol reagent was used to extract the total RNA, and its quality was then checked on an Agilent 2100 Bioanalyzer. The germline V and J ends show losses of 2 bases and 8 bases respectively, and no gene match explains 5 bases of the junction. From the germline V gene, CDR1 is KGHSH and CDR2 is LQKENI. Reading from cysteine to phenylalanine, the CDR3 counts 13 amino acids. The CDR3 DNA has 39 bases and is translated from base 1.

There are many counts of this clonotype. The target of this receptor is not known. No quality values exist for individual bases; no much larger clone is one base distant. For repertoire sequencing, TCR beta CDR3 regions were amplified from RNA transcripts. The first round was an RT-PCR using HTBI primers with the Qiagen OneStep RT-PCR kit, and this first round was followed by a second-round multiplex PCR, then size selection and purification. Libraries were sequenced on an Illumina HiSeq2000 using paired-end 100 bp reads. The authors' analysis ran thus. Reads were processed with SOAPnuke, discarding reads with adapters, uncalled bases, mean Phred below 15, or no exact constant-primer or identifier match. COPE v1.2.5 was used to merge high-quality paired reads. Unique nucleotide sequences were defined as clonotypes and aligned to IMGT TRB V, D and J references using MiTCR v1.1. The analysis was limited to V-J combinations with a frequency above 0.0001, which together covered just over 98% of the repertoires. For each V-J combination, a TCR clonal expansion and chaos score was defined as the ratio of F50 clonal expansion to chaos observed in the TCRdist matrix. Welch's t-statistics and random forest were used to narrow the features down to about a dozen V-J combinations, which were then fed into a naive Bayes classifier. The similarity between thyroid and blood repertoires was quantified using the Morisita-Horn index. TCRdb applied fastp at Q25 and MiXCR to the public reads, then kept only in-frame beta chains. Rows merge per CDR3 protein into single entries with the most common DNA and genes. TCRdb, not the original authors, processed these V and J calls. The sample table lists about 210,000 distinct CDR3 sequences, approximately 29% of them with a count of one. The top ten constitute 9.1% of the sample.

This sequence uses TRBV18 and TRBJ1-2; 7 central bases correspond to TRBD1. The sequenced sample consisted of peripheral blood. The clonotype comes from a man aged 50 or older with Graves' ophthalmopathy. Donor details come from another sample of the same person, matched by shared clones. The DNA is TGTGCCAGCTCACCAGCCAGGGACAGAGGCTACACCTTC. Translated, this gives CASSPARDRGYTF.